This entry describes one T cell receptor (beta chain). The antigen remains unidentified. The CDR3 sequence is 15 residues long. The V end lost 0 bases, the J end lost 2 bases, and 11 bases lay between the germline ends. Looked up from germline, CDR1 is LGHNA and CDR2 is YSLEER. The data belong to a study of identical twins. Every sampled donor was Caucasian and healthy. Notes on the study in general: Cross-sectional statistical analysis, not tracking of the same donors, underpinned the conclusions. The presence of invariant MAIT and iNKT cells could partly confound analyses of zero-insertion sequences.

TCRdb analysed the 5' RACE reads with MiXCR anew, one entry per CDR3 protein. There are roughly 230,000 distinct CDR3 sequences in the sample; roughly 8% occur only once, and 3% lies in the top ten. The data also belong to a second study, concerning yellow fever vaccine responses in identical twins. That work contributes: Twins reportedly appeared to share part of their vaccine T cell response while keeping part individual.

This sequence was found in a woman younger than 30 in good health. Sequencing was performed on CD8+ T cells sorted from blood. This sequence joins TRBV4-3 and TRBJ2-7, with D unclear. CDR3 region: CASSQDRHGTYEQYF. In nucleotides, the CDR3 is TGCGCCAGCAGCCAAGATCGGCACGGAACCTACGAGCAGTACTTC.